This T cell receptor beta chain is from a study of technical replicates of blood from several donors. CDR1 MGHDK and CDR2 SYGVNS come from the germline V gene. The CDR3 length is 17 residues. V gave up 1 base and J gave up 1 base, with 16 bases separating them. TCRdb keeps only in-frame clones here, not all; method: immunoSEQ multiplex PCR. The sample comprises about 61,000 clones, around 87% of which are singletons, and around 4.9% rests with the top ten. The sequenced sample consisted of PBMCs. J is TRBJ1-1 and V is TRBV25-1; tentative D call: TRBD1 (6 bases). The TCR sequence derives from a human donor in good health. Some clones in this sample may be carry-over from other donors' samples. This chain's CDR3 is CASSESGRQGKNTEAFF. In nucleotides, the CDR3 is TGTGCCAGCAGTGAATCCGGGAGGCAGGGGAAGAACACTGAAGCTTTCTTT.